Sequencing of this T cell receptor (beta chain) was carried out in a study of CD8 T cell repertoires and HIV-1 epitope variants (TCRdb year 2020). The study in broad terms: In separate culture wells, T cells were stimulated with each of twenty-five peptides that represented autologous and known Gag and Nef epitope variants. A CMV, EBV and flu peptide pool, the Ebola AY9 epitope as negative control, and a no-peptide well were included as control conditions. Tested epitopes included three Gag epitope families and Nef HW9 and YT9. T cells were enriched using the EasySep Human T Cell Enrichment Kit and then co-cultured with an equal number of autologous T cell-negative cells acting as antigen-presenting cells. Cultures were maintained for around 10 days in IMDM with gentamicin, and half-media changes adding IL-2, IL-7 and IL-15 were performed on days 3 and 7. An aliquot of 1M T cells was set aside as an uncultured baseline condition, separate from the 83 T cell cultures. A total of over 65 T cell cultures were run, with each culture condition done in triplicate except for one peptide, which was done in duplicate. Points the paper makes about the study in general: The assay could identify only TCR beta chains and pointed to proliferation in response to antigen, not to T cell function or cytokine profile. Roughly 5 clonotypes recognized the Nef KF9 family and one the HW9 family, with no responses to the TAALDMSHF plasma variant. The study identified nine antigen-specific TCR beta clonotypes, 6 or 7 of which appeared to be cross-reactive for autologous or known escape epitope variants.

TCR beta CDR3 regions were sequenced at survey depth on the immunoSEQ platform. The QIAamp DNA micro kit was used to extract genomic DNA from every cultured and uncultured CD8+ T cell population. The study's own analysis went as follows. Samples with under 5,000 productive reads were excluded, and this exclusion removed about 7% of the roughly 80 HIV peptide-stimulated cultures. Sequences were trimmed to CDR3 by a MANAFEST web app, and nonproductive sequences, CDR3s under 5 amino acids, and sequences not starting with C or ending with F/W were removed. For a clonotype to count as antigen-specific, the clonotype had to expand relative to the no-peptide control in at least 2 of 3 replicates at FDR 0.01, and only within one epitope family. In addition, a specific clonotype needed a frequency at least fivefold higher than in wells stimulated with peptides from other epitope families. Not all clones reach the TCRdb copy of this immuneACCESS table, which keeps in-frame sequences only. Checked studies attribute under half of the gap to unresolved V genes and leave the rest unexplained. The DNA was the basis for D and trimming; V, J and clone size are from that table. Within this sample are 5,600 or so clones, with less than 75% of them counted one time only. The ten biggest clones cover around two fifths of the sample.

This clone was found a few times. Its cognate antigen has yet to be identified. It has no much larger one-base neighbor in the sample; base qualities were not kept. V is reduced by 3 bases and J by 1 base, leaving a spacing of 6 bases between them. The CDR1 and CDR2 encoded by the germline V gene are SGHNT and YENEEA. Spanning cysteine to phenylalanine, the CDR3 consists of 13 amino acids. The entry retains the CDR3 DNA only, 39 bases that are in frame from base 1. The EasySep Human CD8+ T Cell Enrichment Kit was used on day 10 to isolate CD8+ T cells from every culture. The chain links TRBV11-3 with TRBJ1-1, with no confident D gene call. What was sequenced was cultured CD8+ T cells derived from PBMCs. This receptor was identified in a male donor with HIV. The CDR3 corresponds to CASSFAGNTEAFF. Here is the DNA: TGTGCCAGCAGCTTCGCCGGGAACACTGAAGCTTTCTTT. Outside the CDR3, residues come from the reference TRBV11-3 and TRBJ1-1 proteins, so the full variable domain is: EAGVVQSPRYKIIEKKQPVAFWCNPISGHNTLYWYLQNLGQGPELLIRYENEEAVDDSQLPKDRFSAERLKGVDSTLKIQPAELGDSAVYLCASSFAGNTEAFFGQGTRLTVV.